The entry below gives a single T cell receptor beta chain sequence along with its context. What this receptor recognizes is not known. No quality values exist for individual bases; no much larger clone is one base distant. The CDR3 measures 16 amino acids from cysteine to phenylalanine. Only the CDR3 DNA is retained, 48 bases long and in frame from the first base. The germline V gene (reference sequence) sets CDR1 to LNHDA and CDR2 to SQIVND. The junction carries 14 bases between V and J, which are trimmed by 0 bases and 6 bases respectively. The time point label, as the study defines it: about 28 days (+/-7) after the second vaccine dose. Reading the label with the study, this specimen's treatment or condition is: meningococcal conjugate vaccine given as trial control. Vaccinee samples were obtained from the UK trials COV001 and COV002, which included a single-blind randomized controlled phase 2/3 trial of AZD1222 (ChAdOx1 nCoV-19) in healthy adults. For TCRbeta chain sequencing, PBMC samples from trial participants were taken at day 0 and at day 28 after the second dose.

The sample originates from a study of T cell responses to AZD1222 COVID-19 vaccine (dated by TCRdb to 2020 to 2022). Looking at the study overall: A total of just over 230 trial participants underwent TCR sequencing, of whom roughly 210 had received two doses of AZD1222 and 26 had received two doses of the MenACWY control vaccine. Trial participants were enrolled into age subgroups of 18-55, 56-69 and 70-plus years, which contained around 140, 26 and 57 TCR-sequenced participants, respectively. Beyond this particular receptor, the publication reports: Reportedly, close to half of the unique spike-specific TCRs recognized epitopes lying outside the regions that are mutated in the B.1.351 and B.1.1.7 variants. After two AZD1222 doses, spike-specific TCR breadth and depth were significantly higher than at day 0 and than in MenACWY recipients. Conclusions about previously exposed vaccinees are limited because only a handful of AZD1222 recipients were SARS-CoV-2 seropositive at baseline. No day 14 peak-response samples were available, so repertoires were characterized only after the peak T cell response. Most participants were white British and females outnumbered males, and the authors suggested that clonal diversity may have been underestimated. The whole spike protein was spanned by vaccine-associated CD4 TCRs, and dominant responses were seen in regions 160-218 and 743-854. In the small 56-69-year group, the increase in depth fell short of significance, most likely because of low power.

The CDR3 regions of human TCRbeta chains were analyzed by immunosequencing. The study's processing was this. TCRs in the repertoires were compared against a reference library of SARS-CoV-2-specific TCRs that had been generated with the MIRA antigen-specificity platform. Breadth meant the fraction of unique TCRs that were SARS-CoV-2-associated, whereas depth meant the fraction of total T cells that were SARS-CoV-2-associated. Each spike-specific TCR was assigned to its reactive spike region and to a CD4 or CD8 class using the MIRA data. Log10-transformed breadth and depth values were compared by one-way ANOVA with Sidak's multiple comparisons tests. TCRdb took over this immuneACCESS table, retaining in-frame rearrangements with V and J assigned. Such tables are incomplete; in checked studies, under half of the missing clones stem from an unresolved V gene, and the remainder is unexplained. From that table come the V and J calls and clone size; the DNA was used to work out D and trimming. In this sample the table shows about 200,000 clones, around 90% of which occur a single time. Around 3.6% of the sample is in the top ten clones.

The origin of this receptor is an adult who received the MenACWY meningococcal vaccine as a control. The chain joins TRBV19 to TRBJ2-2, with TRBD2 tentatively as D gene (6 bases match). The sample was peripheral blood, taken 28 days after the second dose of the MenACWY control vaccine. Here the CDR3 is given as CASSIDRGTRSGELFF. The DNA reads TGTGCCAGTAGTATAGATCGCGGGACCCGATCCGGGGAGCTGTTTTTT.